This T cell receptor beta chain was obtained from a study of shared clonotypes between healthy human individuals. In the case of this clone: The antigen is undetermined.

Regarding the study as a whole: In having few donors, the study represented limited genetic and exposure-history diversity. Larger estimated richness was generally recorded for naive subsets relative to memory subsets.

Terminally differentiated effector memory CD45RA+ cells were excluded by CCR7 positive selection of CD45RO-negative cells. Healthy HIV-negative adults with no recent acute infections or vaccinations were recruited as donors. Original methodology: Filtering differed because ImmunoSEQ produced junction-only sequences that carried no quality scores. Sequencing was performed with immunoSEQ multiplex PCR; in TCRdb, only in-frame clones are kept and a portion is missing. V and J calls and clone size come straight from that table; D and trimming were deduced from the DNA. The profile covers around 1.9 million clones, with around 93% appearing a single time and roughly 1.7% taken by the ten largest. The sequencing sample was made of naive CD8+ T cells from PBMCs. This clonotype originated in a man aged 18 to 29 in good health. Some clones in this sample may be carry-over from other donors' samples.

The CDR3 sequence is CASSPLGGSNYGYTF. As DNA, the CDR3 is TGTGCCAGCAGTCCGTTGGGGGGTAGTAACTATGGCTACACCTTC. The V gene is TRBV27, the J gene TRBJ1-2, with D possibly being TRBD1 (5 bases). The ends were cut back, 5 bases at V and 1 base at J, with 14 bases in the middle. This CDR3 comprises 15 residues. Germline V gene lookup returns CDR1 MNHEY and CDR2 SMNVEV (reference sequence).